This T cell receptor beta chain is drawn from a study of early T cells in non-severe SARS-CoV-2 infection. Study-wide background: Sequencing input comprised bulk RNA from unsorted whole blood; chain pairing was not available. Points from the study as a whole: VDJdb matching skewed toward anti-spike CD8 responses, missing private and CD4 specificities.

Individual cDNA molecules carried attached unique molecular identifiers. TCRdb reprocessed the 5' RACE reads with MiXCR, giving one entry per CDR3 protein. The repertoire consists of fewer than 30,000 distinct CDR3 sequences, with about 4.4% occurring once and the leading ten covering 15% to 18%. This clonotype was seen repeatedly, ten times or more. What it binds is not known. CDR1 is LGHDT, CDR2 YNNKEL, per germline (reference sequence). CDR3 length: 12 residues. Trimming cost V 3 bases and J 8 bases, with 10 bases left between them. The source of this sequence is an adult who was a healthcare worker with PCR-confirmed SARS-CoV-2 infection or an uninfected control (not recorded which). The rearrangement uses TRBV3-1 and TRBJ1-1, with D possibly being TRBD1 (6 bases). Sequences were obtained from whole blood. CDR3: CASSQTTGEAFF. In nucleotides, the CDR3 is TGTGCCAGCAGCCAGACCACAGGGGAAGCTTTCTTT.